The rows below give T cell receptor beta chains drawn from one sample of a study of CD8+ T cells in alopecia areata. Libraries were prepared by immunoSEQ multiplex PCR; TCRdb keeps only in-frame clonotypes and omits some of them. The sample shows 170,000 or so clones, about 55% of them seen only once. This sample comprised CD8+ T cells sorted from blood, obtained at week 24, from a patient treated with tofacitinib. All receptors come from a human donor with alopecia areata. The conserved cysteine and the conserved F or W are not part of the CDR3 here. Fields, in order: V gene, clone size, J gene, CDR3 protein. For some rows the clone size is stated as once, few or many, or as a class when expanded; others skip it.

TRBV5-1	NA	TRBJ2-7	ASSDRDSSYEQY
TRBV9	NA	TRBJ2-7	ASSQGVQGYEQY
TRBV29-1	few	TRBJ1-2	SVEEEGLHGYT
TRBV27	NA	TRBJ2-5	ASSLRAGNQETQY
TRBV10-3	NA	TRBJ2-7	AISEGTASSYEQY
TRBV5-1	few	TRBJ2-5	ASSLKASGGQETQY
TRBV29-1	NA	TRBJ2-1	SVVGPAGEQF
TRBV30	NA	TRBJ1-4	AWGAGDGNEKLF
TRBV12-5	few	TRBJ2-1	ASGLVDNEQF
TRBV11-3	NA	TRBJ2-1	ASSLIGTSGNEQF
TRBV4-3	NA	TRBJ2-1	ASSQDGASSGNEQF
TRBV27	NA	TRBJ1-4	ASSMGTVNEKLF
TRBV23-1	NA	TRBJ2-1	ASSLFPRSGTSGGTPYNEQF
TRBV29-1	NA	TRBJ2-7	SAVGGPNYEQY
TRBV5-1	NA	TRBJ2-1	ASSIQGRSFDEQF
TRBV6-5	few	TRBJ1-5	ASRGLPSNQPQH
TRBV27	NA	TRBJ1-1	ASSEQGGLRTEAF
TRBV29-1	few	TRBJ2-5	SVVGDSRAPAVVETQY
TRBV5-1	NA	TRBJ1-1	ASSLAGSLEAF
TRBV29-1	NA	TRBJ1-2	SVESEGGYYGYT
TRBV28	NA	TRBJ2-7	ASSFTDRDGPYEQY
TRBV19	NA	TRBJ1-2	ASSIPDSYGYT
TRBV30	few	TRBJ2-6	AWRQIAVLSGANVLT
TRBV19	few	TRBJ2-3	ASSPLLGGTTDTQY
TRBV29-1	NA	TRBJ2-2	SVELRDRGTGELF
TRBV30	NA	TRBJ1-4	AFRTGNEKLF
TRBV4-3	once	TRBJ1-2	ASSQDRSGGYGYT
TRBV7-9	NA	TRBJ2-2	ASSFSPGLAGLNTGELF
TRBV13	NA	TRBJ1-5	ASSRLNQPQH
TRBV7-2	NA	TRBJ2-1	ASSLDLGSYNEQF
TRBV5-4	NA	TRBJ2-1	ASSLFLAGGLDEQF
TRBV4-3	NA	TRBJ2-7	ASSQDLTGYYEQY
TRBV7-9	few	TRBJ2-7	ASSLDWQGSYEQY
TRBV19	few	TRBJ2-7	ASSMGTGSEQY
TRBV29-1	NA	TRBJ2-5	SVDWTGN
TRBV30	few	TRBJ1-2	AWFDYGYT
TRBV7-9	NA	TRBJ2-1	ASSTADRGYNEQF
TRBV7-9	NA	TRBJ1-1	ASSLSEGYTEAF
TRBV29-1	few	TRBJ1-2	SAYLQAGYT
TRBV25-1	NA	TRBJ1-2	ASSERFGDYT
TRBV13	NA	TRBJ2-1	ASSRGQGRNEQF
TRBV9	NA	TRBJ1-2	ASSVGRGSQGYGYT
TRBV7-8	few	TRBJ2-7	ASSLSSGTNYEQY
TRBV11-2	many	TRBJ1-1	ASGRTGTEAF
TRBV5-6	NA	TRBJ1-1	ASSLDRRTNTEAF
TRBV13	few	TRBJ2-7	ASSTSGQGYEQY